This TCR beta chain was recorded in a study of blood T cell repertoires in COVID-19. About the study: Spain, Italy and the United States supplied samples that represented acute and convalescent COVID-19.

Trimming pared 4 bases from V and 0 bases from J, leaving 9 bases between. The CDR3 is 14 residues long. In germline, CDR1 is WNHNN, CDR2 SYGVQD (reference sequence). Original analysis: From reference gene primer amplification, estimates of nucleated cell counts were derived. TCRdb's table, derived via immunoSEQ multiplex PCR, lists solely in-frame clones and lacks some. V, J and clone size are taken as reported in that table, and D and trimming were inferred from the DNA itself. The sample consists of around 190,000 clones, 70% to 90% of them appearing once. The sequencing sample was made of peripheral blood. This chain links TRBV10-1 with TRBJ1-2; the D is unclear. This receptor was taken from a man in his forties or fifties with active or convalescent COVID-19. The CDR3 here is CASSVAGANYGYTF. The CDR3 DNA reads TGCGCCAGCAGTGTCGCCGGGGCTAACTATGGCTACACCTTC.